Listed below are T cell receptor beta chains from one sample, sequenced in a study of T cell clusters in autoimmune cytopenias. Reanalyzing the multiplex PCR reads, TCRdb keeps one entry per CDR3 protein, without DNA. The sample features several thousand distinct CDR3 sequences, with 8.5% in its top ten. Input material: peripheral blood. Receptors were obtained from a human donor with an autoimmune cytopenia or autoimmune hepatitis (not recorded which). The CDR3 runs from the conserved cysteine through the conserved F or W. Not all rows give a size; the values are once, few, many and, for expanded clones, a class.

j_gene: TRBJ2-7
abundance: medium-sized
v_gene: TRBV5-6
CDR3aa: CASSLGPTGGREQYF

j_gene: TRBJ2-1
abundance: NA
v_gene: TRBV5-1
CDR3aa: CASSLVGGSYNEQFF

j_gene: TRBJ2-6
abundance: NA
v_gene: TRBV6-1
CDR3aa: CASSRGTCNSGANVLTF

j_gene: TRBJ1-1
abundance: NA
v_gene: TRBV18
CDR3aa: CASSIQTGPGAFF

j_gene: TRBJ2-7
abundance: NA
v_gene: TRBV19
CDR3aa: CASRTGGTYEQYF

j_gene: TRBJ2-1
abundance: NA
v_gene: TRBV6-1
CDR3aa: CASRLLVYNEQFF

j_gene: TRBJ2-3
abundance: medium-sized
v_gene: TRBV30
CDR3aa: CAWSPSTDTQYF

j_gene: TRBJ2-1
abundance: medium-sized
v_gene: TRBV6-1
CDR3aa: CASSLSGPGSEQFF

j_gene: TRBJ1-1
abundance: NA
v_gene: TRBV19
CDR3aa: CASSIQRNTEAFF

j_gene: TRBJ2-3
abundance: NA
v_gene: TRBV6-5
CDR3aa: CASRGESDTQYF

j_gene: TRBJ1-3
abundance: NA
v_gene: TRBV5-5
CDR3aa: CASSWTVLSGNTIYF

j_gene: TRBJ1-6
abundance: NA
v_gene: TRBV6-1
CDR3aa: CASSDLQAVPYNSPLHF

j_gene: TRBJ2-5
abundance: medium-sized
v_gene: TRBV18
CDR3aa: CASSPTRETQYF

j_gene: TRBJ1-1
abundance: NA
v_gene: TRBV6-2/TRBV6-3
CDR3aa: CASKVTSMNTEAFF

j_gene: TRBJ2-7
abundance: NA
v_gene: TRBV6-2/TRBV6-3
CDR3aa: CASSLTGSNREQYF